These 11 T cell receptor beta chains came from one sample sequenced in a study of blood T cell repertoires in COVID-19. The protocol was immunoSEQ multiplex PCR, while the TCRdb copy is restricted to in-frame clones and leaves out a portion. In the table there are approximately 200,000 clones, 88% of which are singletons. The sequencing sample was made of peripheral blood. Every receptor here comes from a man aged 65 to 79 with acute or convalescent COVID-19.

The rearrangement joins TRBV11-2 to TRBJ2-7; TRBD1 aligns across 8 bases. The J segment lost 3 bases and the V segment lost 4 bases, leaving 8 bases of the junction unmatched. CDR3 length: 15 amino acids. The germline CDR1 and CDR2 sequences are SGHAT and FQNNGV. The CDR3 DNA follows: TGTGCCAGCAGCTCAACCGGGACAGGATACTACGAGCAGTACTTC. As protein: CASSSTGTGYYEQYF.

V is TRBV3-1 (or the pseudogene TRBV3-2) and J is TRBJ2-2, with TRBD1 matching 8 bases. The J segment lost 0 bases and the V segment lost 5 bases, leaving 2 bases of the junction unmatched. CDR3 size: 15 residues. Germline V gene lookup returns CDR1 LGHDT and CDR2 YNNKEL (reference sequence). The CDR3 region has the DNA TGTGCCAGCAGCTACAGGGGGACGAACACCGGGGAGCTGTTTTTT. This gives the protein CASSYRGTNTGELFF.

Worth noting for this clone: The identical CDR3 is also encoded by other nucleotide sequences in the sample. The chain couples TRBV6-5 to TRBJ2-2; 15 nucleotides match TRBD2. The CDR3 runs 15 residues. V lost 6 bases, J lost 8 bases, and 4 bases stayed unmatched. Germline CDR1 MNHEY, CDR2 SVGAGI. CDR3 loop: CASRGLAGGTGELFF. In nucleotides, the CDR3 is TGTGCCAGCAGAGGACTAGCGGGAGGGACGGGGGAGCTGTTTTTT.

J is TRBJ1-3 and V is TRBV4-2, with 7 bases lining up with TRBD1. J gave up 4 bases and V 1 base, and 4 bases lay outside the gene matches. From germline, CDR1 is LGHNA and CDR2 YNFKEQ. The CDR3 is made up of 15 amino acids. The CDR3 here is CASSQATGEGNTIYF. The CDR3 nucleotides are TGTGCCAGCAGCCAAGCTACAGGGGAGGGAAACACCATATATTTT.

The chain is built from TRBV2 and TRBJ2-1, with a tentative D call TRBD1 (5 bases). Germline V gene data show CDR1 as SNHLY and CDR2 as FYNNEI. The CDR3 consists of 13 residues. Deletions cut 7 bases from V and 0 bases from J, with 7 bases between. As DNA, the CDR3 is TGTGCCAGCACCGACAGCTCCTACAATGAGCAGTTCTTC. It specifies CASTDSSYNEQFF.

V usage is TRBV4-1 and J usage is TRBJ2-7; tentatively, D is TRBD1 (6 bases). Germline CDR1 is MGHRA and CDR2 is YSYEKL. The CDR3 is made up of 15 amino acids. Trimming pared 1 base from V and 2 bases from J, leaving 12 bases between. CDR3 sequence: CASSQVLGQTYEQYF. CDR3 coding DNA: TGCGCCAGCAGCCAAGTCCTTGGACAGACCTACGAGCAGTACTTC.

The chain employs TRBV5-6 and TRBJ1-2; D is unclear. The V end lost 0 bases, the J end lost 4 bases, and 7 bases lay between the germline ends. The CDR3 sequence is 13 residues long. From germline, CDR1 is SGHDT and CDR2 YYEEEE. The CDR3 DNA follows: TGTGCCAGCAGCTTGGCATCCATCTATGGCTACACCTTC. This sequence encodes CASSLASIYGYTF.

The chain links TRBV21-1 to TRBJ2-1; the table's D call, TRBD2, was not checked against the DNA. TRBV21-1 is designated a pseudogene. The CDR3 consists of 11 residues. DNA of the CDR3: TGTGCCAGCAGTCCTAAAAATGAGCAGTTCTTC. Translation: CASSPKNEQFF.

The V call is TRBV6-6, the J call TRBJ2-1; tentative D call: TRBD2 (6 bases). Germline CDR1 reads MNHNY; CDR2 reads SVGAGI (reference sequence). This CDR3 region has 15 residues. V lost 4 bases and J lost 6, with 16 bases in between. The CDR3 coding sequence is TGTGCCAGCAGTTCGGAGGGTTCCTTGGGCAATGAGCAGTTCTTC. The encoded protein is CASSSEGSLGNEQFF.

This clone was picked up one time. The chain links TRBV24-1 to TRBJ1-2; the D gene is possibly TRBD1 (6 bases). The CDR3 contains 15 residues. The V and J ends lost 5 bases and 8 bases respectively, with 20 bases between them. Germline lookup yields CDR1 KGHDR and CDR2 SFDVKD. DNA of the CDR3: TGTGCCACCAGTGGAATAGGTGCAGGGGCAGGCGGCTACACCTTC. Residues: CATSGIGAGAGGYTF.

The rearrangement joins TRBV19 to TRBJ2-3, with 7 bases matching TRBD2. Germline lookup yields CDR1 LNHDA and CDR2 SQIVND (reference sequence). The CDR3 consists of 17 residues. The J segment lost 1 base and the V segment lost 6 bases, leaving 13 bases of the junction unmatched. The CDR3 DNA reads TGTGCCAGTAGATATAGAGCGGTTACTAGCGGCACAGATACGCAGTATTTT. This encodes CASRYRAVTSGTDTQYF.